This T cell receptor beta chain was recorded in a study of T-cell reconstitution after alpha-beta-depleted transplantation in children. Preparation of the TCRbeta library used unique molecular identifiers. TCRdb itself ran the PCR reads through MiXCR, one entry per CDR3 protein. This table has roughly 400,000 distinct CDR3 sequences, approximately 20% appearing once. The CDR3 consists of 18 residues. CDR1 is MDHEN, CDR2 SYDVKM, per germline. Trimming took 2 bases from V and 4 from J; bases not matched to a gene: 11. This clonotype was obtained from a human donor who donated a stem cell graft to a child with acute myeloid leukemia. This chain uses TRBV28 with TRBJ1-1; 12 bases are a match to TRBD1. Material: PBMCs from the stem cell graft donor, obtained from the stem cell graft. The CDR3 DNA reads TGTGCCAGCAGTTTAAACCCGGGACAGGGGGCCTTGGGCACTGAAGCTTTCTTT. Its translation: CASSLNPGQGALGTEAFF.